This T cell receptor (beta chain) was sequenced in a study of neoadjuvant nivolumab and ipilimumab in lung cancer. As regards this clone: Antigen: not known.

Losses at the gene ends were 9 bases for V and 4 bases for J; bases not matched to a gene: 3. CDR3 length: 13 amino acids. The V gene's germline CDR1 is MNHNY and CDR2 SVGAGI (reference sequence). TCRdb's table, derived via immunoSEQ multiplex PCR, lists solely in-frame clones and lacks some. The data show about 18,000 clones, around three quarters seen once. Findings and limits, study-wide: Pretherapy blood TCR richness correlated positively with resected tumor richness. From pretherapy to surgery, tumor richness and clonality rose with dual therapy.

Here the sequenced sample was tumor tissue, taken after neoadjuvant nivolumab, alone or with ipilimumab, at or shortly before surgery. The chain combines TRBV6-6 with TRBJ2-1; 10 bases match TRBD2. This sequence originates from an adult with non-small cell lung cancer. The CDR3 DNA reads as TGTGCCAGTAGGACTAGCGGATACAATGAGCAGTTCTTC. Its protein product is CASRTSGYNEQFF.